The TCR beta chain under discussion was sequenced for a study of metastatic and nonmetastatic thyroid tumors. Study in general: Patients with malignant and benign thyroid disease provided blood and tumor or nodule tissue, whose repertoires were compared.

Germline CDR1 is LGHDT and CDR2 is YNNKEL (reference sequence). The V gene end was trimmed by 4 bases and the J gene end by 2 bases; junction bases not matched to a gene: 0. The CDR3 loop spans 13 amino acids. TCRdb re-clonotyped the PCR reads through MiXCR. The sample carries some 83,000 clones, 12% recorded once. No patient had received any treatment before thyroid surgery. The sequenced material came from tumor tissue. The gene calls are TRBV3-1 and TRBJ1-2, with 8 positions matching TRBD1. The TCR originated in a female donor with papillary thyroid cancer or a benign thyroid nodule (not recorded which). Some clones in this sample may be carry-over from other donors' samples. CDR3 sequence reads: CASSRQGNYGYTF. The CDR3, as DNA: TGTGCCAGCAGCCGACAGGGGAACTATGGCTACACCTTC.